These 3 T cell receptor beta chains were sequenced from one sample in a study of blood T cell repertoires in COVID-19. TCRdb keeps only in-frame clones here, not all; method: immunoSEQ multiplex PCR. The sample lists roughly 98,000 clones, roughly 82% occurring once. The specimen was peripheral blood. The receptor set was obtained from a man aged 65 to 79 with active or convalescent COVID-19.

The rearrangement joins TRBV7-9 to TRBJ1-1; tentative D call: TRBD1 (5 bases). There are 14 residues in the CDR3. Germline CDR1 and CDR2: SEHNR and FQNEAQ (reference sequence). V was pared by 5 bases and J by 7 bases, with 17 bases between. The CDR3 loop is CASSKPDTGDEAFF. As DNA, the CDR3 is TGTGCCAGCAGCAAACCAGACACAGGCGATGAAGCTTTCTTT.

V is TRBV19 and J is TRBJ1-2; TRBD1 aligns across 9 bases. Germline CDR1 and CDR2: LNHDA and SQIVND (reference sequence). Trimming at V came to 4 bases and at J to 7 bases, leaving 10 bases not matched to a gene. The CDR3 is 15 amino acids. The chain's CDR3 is CASSTFRDRAGGYTF. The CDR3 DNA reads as TGTGCCAGTAGTACATTCCGGGACAGGGCGGGTGGCTACACCTTC.

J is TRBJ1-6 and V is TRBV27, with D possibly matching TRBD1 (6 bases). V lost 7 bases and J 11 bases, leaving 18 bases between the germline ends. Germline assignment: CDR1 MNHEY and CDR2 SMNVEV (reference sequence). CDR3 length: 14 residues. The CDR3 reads CASTPGARGAPLHF. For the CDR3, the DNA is TGTGCCAGCACCCCAGGGGCTCGGGGGGCACCCCTCCACTTT.